This TCR beta chain was profiled in a study of STAT5B mutations in CD4+ large granular lymphocyte leukemia. Study in general: Among healthy controls, a particular HLA allele went with more CDR3 'QG' motifs.

Trimming cost V 2 bases and J 2 bases; bases outside gene matches: 9. CDR1 is SGHTS, CDR2 YDEGEE, per germline. The CDR3 is 17 amino acids. Points from the study as a whole: Roughly 27% of private leukemic clonotypes occurred rarely in other patients' non-leukemic repertoires. Without putative leukemic clones, patient CD4-sorted repertoires remained more clonal than healthy CD4+ repertoires. TRBV06-family usage was enriched in top patient clones (8/27) versus controls (2/35).

Some clones are missing from TCRdb's copy, which holds only in-frame ones; the method was immunoSEQ multiplex PCR. The repertoire has fewer than 45,000 clones, about 80% of them found once; the top ten carry 0.55%. About this clone: Its antigen is as yet unknown.

The chain has TRBV5-8 and TRBJ1-1; the match to TRBD1 covers 10 bases. This TCR was sampled from a human donor in good health. Sequencing input: CD4+ T cells from blood buffy coats. CDR3 protein: CASSFPGTGAINTEAFF. CDR3 in DNA: TGTGCCAGCAGCTTTCCCGGGACAGGGGCGATTAACACTGAAGCTTTCTTT.